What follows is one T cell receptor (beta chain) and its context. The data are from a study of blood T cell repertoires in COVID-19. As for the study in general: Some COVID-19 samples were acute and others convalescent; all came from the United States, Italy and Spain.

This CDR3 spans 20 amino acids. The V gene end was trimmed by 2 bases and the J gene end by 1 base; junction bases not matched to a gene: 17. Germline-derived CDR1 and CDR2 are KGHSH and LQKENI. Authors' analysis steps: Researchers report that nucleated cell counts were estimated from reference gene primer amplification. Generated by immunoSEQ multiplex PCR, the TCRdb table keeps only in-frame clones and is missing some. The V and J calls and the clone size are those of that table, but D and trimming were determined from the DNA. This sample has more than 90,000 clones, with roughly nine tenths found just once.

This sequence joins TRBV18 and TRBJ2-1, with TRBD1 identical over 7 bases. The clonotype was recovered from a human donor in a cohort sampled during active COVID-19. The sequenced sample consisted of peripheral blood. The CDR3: CASSPWGVGATGESYNEQFF. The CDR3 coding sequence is TGTGCCAGCTCACCATGGGGCGTTGGGGCAACAGGGGAATCCTACAATGAGCAGTTCTTC. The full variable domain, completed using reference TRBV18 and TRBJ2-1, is NAGVMQNPRHLVRRRGQEARLRCSPMKGHSHVYWYRQLPEEGLKFMVYLQKENIIDESGMPKERFSAEFPKEGPSILRIQQVVRGDSAAYFCASSPWGVGATGESYNEQFFGPGTRLTVL.